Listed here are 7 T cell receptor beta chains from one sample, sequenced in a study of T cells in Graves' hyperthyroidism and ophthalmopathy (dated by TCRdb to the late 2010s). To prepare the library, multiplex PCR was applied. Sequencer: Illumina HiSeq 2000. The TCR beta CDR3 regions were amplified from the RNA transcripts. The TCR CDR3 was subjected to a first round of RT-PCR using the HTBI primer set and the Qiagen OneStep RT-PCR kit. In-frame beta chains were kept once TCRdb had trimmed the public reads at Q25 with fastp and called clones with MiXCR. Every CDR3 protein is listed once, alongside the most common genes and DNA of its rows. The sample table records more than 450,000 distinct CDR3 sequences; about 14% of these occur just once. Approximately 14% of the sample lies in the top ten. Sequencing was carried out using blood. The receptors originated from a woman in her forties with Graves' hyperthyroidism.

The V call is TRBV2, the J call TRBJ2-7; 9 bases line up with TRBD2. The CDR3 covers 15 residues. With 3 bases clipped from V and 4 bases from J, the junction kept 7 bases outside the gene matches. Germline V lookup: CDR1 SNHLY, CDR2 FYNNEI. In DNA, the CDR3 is TGTGCCAGCAGTGAGGAAGCGGGAGGCTCTTACGAGCAGTACTTC. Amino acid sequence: CASSEEAGGSYEQYF.

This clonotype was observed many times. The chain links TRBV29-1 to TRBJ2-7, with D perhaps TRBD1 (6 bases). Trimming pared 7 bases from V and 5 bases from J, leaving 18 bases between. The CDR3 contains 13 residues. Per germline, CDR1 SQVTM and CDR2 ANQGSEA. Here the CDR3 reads CSGGRGPGDEQYF. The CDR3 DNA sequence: TGCAGCGGGGGGCGAGGACCCGGGGACGAGCAGTACTTC.

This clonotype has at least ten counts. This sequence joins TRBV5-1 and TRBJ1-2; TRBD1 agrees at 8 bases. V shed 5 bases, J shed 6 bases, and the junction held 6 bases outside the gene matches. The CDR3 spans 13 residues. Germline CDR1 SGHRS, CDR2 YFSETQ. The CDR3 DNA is TGCGCCAGCAGAGGAATGGACAGGGATGGCTACACCTTC. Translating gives CASRGMDRDGYTF.

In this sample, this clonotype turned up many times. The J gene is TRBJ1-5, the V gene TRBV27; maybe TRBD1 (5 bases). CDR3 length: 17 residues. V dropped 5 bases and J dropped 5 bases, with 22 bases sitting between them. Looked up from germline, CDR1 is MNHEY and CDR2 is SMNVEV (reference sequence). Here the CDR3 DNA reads TGTGCCAGCAGTCCATCCCCAGGTAGGGGTAGGGATCAGCCCCAGCATTTT. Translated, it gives CASSPSPGRGRDQPQHF.

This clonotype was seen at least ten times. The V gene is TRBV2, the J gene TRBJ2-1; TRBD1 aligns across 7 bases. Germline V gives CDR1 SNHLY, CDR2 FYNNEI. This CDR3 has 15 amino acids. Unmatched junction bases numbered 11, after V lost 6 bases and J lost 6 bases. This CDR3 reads CASRGRQGVLNEQFF. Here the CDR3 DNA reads TGTGCCAGCAGGGGACGACAGGGAGTTCTCAATGAGCAGTTCTTC.

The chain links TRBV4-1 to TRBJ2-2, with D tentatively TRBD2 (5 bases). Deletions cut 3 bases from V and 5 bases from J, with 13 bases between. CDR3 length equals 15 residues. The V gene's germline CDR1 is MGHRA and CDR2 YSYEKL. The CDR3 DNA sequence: TGCGCCAGCAGCCAGGAGGCCACAAGAACCGGGGAGCTGTTTTTT. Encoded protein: CASSQEATRTGELFF.

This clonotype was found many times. The CDR3 loop is CASSPMTGASSYNEQFF. In DNA, the CDR3 is TGTGCCAGCAGCCCGATGACAGGGGCGAGCTCCTACAATGAGCAGTTCTTC. The chain carries TRBV7-8 and TRBJ2-1, with 8 bases identical to TRBD1. V trimming: 5 bases; J trimming: 0 bases; junction bases outside the gene matches: 9. Per germline, CDR1 SGHVS and CDR2 FQNEAQ. CDR3 length: 17 amino acids.